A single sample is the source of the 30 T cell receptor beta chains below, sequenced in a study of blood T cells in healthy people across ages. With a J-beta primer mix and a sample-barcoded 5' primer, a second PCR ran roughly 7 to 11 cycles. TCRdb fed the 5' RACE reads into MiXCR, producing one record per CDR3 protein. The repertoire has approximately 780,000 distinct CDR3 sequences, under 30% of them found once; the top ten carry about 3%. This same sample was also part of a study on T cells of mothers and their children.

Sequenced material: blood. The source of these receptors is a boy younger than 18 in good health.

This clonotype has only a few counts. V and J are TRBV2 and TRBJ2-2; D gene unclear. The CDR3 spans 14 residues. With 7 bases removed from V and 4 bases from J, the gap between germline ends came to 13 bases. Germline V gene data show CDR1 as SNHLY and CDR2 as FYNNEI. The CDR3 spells CASKSRFFTGELFF. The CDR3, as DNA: TGTGCCAGCAAAAGTAGATTTTTCACCGGGGAGCTGTTTTTT.

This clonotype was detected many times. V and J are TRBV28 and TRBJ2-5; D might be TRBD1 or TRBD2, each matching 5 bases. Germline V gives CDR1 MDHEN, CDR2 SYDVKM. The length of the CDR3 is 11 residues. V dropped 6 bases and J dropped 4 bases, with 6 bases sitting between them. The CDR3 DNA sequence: TGTGCCAGCAGGGGGGTAGAGACCCAGTACTTC. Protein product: CASRGVETQYF. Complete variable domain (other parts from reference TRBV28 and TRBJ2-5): DVKVTQSSRYLVKRTGEKVFLECVQDMDHENMFWYRQDPGLGLRLIYFSYDVKMKEKGDIPEGYSVSREKKERFSLILESASTNQTSMYLCASRGVETQYFGPGTRLLVL.

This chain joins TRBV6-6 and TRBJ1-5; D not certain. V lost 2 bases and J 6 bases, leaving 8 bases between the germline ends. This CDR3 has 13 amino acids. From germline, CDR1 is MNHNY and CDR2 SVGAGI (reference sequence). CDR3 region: CASSYLDFQPQHF. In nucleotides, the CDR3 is TGTGCCAGCAGTTACCTCGACTTTCAGCCCCAGCATTTT.

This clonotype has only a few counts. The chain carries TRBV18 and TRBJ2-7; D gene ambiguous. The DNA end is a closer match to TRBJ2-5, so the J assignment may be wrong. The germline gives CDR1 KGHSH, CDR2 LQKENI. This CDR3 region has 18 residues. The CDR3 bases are TGTGCCAGCTCACCACTCTCCTCCCCTTTAAGAAGGAAAGAGACCCAGTACTTC. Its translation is CASSPLSSPLRRKETQYF.

The CDR3 region is CASSDGNGGEKLFF. The CDR3, as DNA: TGTGCCAGCAGTGACGGGAATGGTGGGGAAAAACTGTTTTTT. The rearrangement uses TRBV2 and TRBJ1-4; D unclear. The CDR3 totals 14 residues. Germline V gene data show CDR1 as SNHLY and CDR2 as FYNNEI. The V gene lost 3 bases and the J gene lost 8 bases, with 13 bases spanning the gap.

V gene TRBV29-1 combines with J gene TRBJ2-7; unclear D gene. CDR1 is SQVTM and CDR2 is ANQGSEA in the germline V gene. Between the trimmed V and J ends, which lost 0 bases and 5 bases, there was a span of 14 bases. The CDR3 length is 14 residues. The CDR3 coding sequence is TGCAGCGTTGAAGATCTTCAGGAATCGGACGAGCAGTACTTC. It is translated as CSVEDLQESDEQYF.

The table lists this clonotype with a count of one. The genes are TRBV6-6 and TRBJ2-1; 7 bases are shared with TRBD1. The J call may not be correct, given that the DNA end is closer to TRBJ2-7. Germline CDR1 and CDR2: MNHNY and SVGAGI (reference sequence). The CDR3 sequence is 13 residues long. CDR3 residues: CASIGRGQYEQYF. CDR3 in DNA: TGTGCCAGCATTGGTAGGGGGCAATACGAGCAGTACTTC.

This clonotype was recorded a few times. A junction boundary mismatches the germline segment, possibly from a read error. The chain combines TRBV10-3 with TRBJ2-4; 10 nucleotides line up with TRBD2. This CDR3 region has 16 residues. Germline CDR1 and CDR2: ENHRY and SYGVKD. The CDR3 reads CAISDSLLAGKNIQYF. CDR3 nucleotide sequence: TGTGCCATCAGTGACTCCCTACTAGCGGGGAAAAACATACAGTACTTC.

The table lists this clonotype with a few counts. CDR3 sequence (DNA): TGCAGTGCTGGTGGAGGGGCTGGAAACACCATATATTTT. It specifies CSAGGGAGNTIYF. The chain employs TRBV20-1 and TRBJ1-3, with D maybe TRBD1 (5 bases). CDR3 length: 13 residues. Trimming removed 5 bases from V and 2 bases from J, with 10 bases in between. The germline V gene encodes CDR1 DFQATT and CDR2 SNEGSKA (reference sequence).

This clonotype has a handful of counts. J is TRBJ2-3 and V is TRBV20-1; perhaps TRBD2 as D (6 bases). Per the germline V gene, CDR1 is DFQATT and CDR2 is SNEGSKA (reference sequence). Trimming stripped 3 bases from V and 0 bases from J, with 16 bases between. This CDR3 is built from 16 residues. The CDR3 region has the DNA TGCAGTGCTAGTCCAGGCGCCGGGGGTAGCACAGATACGCAGTATTTT. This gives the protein CSASPGAGGSTDTQYF.

CDR3 in amino acids: CASSLLAGTDNEQFF. Here the CDR3 DNA reads TGCGCCAGCAGCTTGCTCGCAGGGACCGACAATGAGCAGTTCTTC. This chain connects TRBV5-1 to TRBJ2-1; perhaps D is TRBD1 or TRBD2 (5 bases each). Germline CDR1 is SGHRS and CDR2 is YFSETQ. V gave up 1 base and J gave up 5 bases, with 13 bases separating them. CDR3 length: 15 residues. The full variable domain, in which reference TRBV5-1 and TRBJ2-1 provide the parts outside the CDR3, is KAGVTQTPRYLIKTRGQQVTLSCSPISGHRSVSWYQQTPGQGLQFLFEYFSETQRNKGNFPGRFSGRQFSNSRSEMNVSTLELGDSALYLCASSLLAGTDNEQFFGPGTRLTVL.

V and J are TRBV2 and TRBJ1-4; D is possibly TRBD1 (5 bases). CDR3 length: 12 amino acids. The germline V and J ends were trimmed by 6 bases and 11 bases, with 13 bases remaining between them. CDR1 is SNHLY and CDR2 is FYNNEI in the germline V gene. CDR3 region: CASRGEPGKLFF. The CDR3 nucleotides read TGTGCCAGCAGGGGGGAGCCCGGGAAACTGTTTTTT.

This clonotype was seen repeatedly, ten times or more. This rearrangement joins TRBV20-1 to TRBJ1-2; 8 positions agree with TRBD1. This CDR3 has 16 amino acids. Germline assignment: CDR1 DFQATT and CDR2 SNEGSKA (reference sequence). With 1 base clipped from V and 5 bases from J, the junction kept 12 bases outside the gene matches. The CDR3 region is CSARVTDRDGGYGYTF. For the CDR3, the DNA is TGCAGTGCTAGAGTTACGGACAGGGACGGGGGGTATGGCTACACCTTC.

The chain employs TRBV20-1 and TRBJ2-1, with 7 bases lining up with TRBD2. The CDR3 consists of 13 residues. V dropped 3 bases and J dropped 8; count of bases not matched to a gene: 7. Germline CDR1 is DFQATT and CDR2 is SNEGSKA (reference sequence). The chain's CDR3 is CSARGAGRDEQFF. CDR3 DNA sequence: TGCAGTGCTAGGGGAGCGGGGAGGGATGAGCAGTTCTTC.

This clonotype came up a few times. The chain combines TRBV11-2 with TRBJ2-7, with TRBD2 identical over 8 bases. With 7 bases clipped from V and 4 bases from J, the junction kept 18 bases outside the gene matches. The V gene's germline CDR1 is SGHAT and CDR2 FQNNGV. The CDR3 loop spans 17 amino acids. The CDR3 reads CASTLGPTSDFQYEQYF. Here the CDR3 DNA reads TGTGCCAGCACCTTGGGACCGACTAGCGACTTCCAGTACGAGCAGTACTTC.

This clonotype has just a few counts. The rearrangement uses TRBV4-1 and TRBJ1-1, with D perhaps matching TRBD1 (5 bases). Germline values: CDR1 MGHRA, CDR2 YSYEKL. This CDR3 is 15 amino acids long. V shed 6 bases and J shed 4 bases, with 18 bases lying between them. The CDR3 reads CASSYGRGARTEAFF. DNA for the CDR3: TGCGCCAGCAGTTACGGTAGAGGGGCGCGCACTGAAGCTTTCTTT.

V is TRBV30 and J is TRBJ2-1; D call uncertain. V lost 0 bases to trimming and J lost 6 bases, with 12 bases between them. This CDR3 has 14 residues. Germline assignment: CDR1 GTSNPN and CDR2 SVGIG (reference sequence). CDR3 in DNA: TGTGCCTGGAGTGTATTACCCGCACCCAATGAGCAGTTCTTC. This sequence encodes CAWSVLPAPNEQFF.

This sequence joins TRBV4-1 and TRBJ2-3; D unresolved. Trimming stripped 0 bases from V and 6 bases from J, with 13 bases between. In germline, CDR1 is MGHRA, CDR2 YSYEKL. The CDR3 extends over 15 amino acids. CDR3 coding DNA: TGCGCCAGCAGCCAAGATCTTGGAGAAGGCGATACGCAGTATTTT. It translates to CASSQDLGEGDTQYF.

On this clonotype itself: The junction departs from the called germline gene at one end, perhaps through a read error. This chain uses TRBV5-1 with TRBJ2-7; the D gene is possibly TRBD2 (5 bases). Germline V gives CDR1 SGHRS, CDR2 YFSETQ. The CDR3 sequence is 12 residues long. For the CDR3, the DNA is TGTGCCAGTAGTCTCCCCGGGGACGAGCAGTACTTC. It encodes CASSLPGDEQYF.

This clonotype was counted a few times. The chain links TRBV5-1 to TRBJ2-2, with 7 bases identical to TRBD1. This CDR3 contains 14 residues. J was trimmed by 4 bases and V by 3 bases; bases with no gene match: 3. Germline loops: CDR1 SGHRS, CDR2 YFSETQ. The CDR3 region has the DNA TGCGCCAGCAGCTGGAACAGGGGCACCGGGGAGCTGTTTTTT. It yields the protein CASSWNRGTGELFF.

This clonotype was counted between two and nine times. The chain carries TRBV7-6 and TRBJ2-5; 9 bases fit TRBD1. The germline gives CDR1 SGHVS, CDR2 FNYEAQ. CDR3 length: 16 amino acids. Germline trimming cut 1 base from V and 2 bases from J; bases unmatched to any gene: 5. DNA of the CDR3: TGTGCCAGCAGCTTAGTGCTGGACAGGGGTCAAGAGACCCAGTACTTC. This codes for CASSLVLDRGQETQYF. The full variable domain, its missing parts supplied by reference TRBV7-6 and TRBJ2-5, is GAGVSQSPRYKVTKRGQDVALRCDPISGHVSLYWYRQALGQGPEFLTYFNYEAQQDKSGLPNDRFSAERPEGSISTLTIQRTEQRDSAMYRCASSLVLDRGQETQYFGPGTRLLVL.

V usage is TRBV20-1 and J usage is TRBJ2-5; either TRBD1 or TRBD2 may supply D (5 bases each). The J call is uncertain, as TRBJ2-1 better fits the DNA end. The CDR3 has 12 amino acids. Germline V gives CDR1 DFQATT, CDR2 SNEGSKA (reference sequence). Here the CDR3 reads CSPGPRNSEQFF. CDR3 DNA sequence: TGCAGTCCGGGACCCAGAAACAGTGAGCAGTTCTTC.

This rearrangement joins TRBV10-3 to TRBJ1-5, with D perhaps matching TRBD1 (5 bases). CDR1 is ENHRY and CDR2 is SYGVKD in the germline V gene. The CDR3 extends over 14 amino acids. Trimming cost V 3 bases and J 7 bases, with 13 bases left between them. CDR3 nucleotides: TGTGCCATCAGTGACCCCAGGGAAGGGCAGCCCCAGCATTTT. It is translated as CAISDPREGQPQHF.

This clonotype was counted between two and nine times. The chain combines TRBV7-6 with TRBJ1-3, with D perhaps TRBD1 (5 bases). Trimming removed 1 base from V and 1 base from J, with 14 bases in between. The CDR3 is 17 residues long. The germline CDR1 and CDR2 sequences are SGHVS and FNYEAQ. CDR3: CASSLGTGPTSGNTIYF. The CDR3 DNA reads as TGTGCCAGCAGCTTAGGAACAGGCCCCACTTCTGGAAACACCATATATTTT.

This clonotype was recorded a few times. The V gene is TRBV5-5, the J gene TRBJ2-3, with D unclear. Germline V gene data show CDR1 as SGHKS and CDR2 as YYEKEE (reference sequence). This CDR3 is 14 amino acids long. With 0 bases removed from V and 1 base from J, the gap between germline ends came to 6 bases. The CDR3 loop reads CASSLVPGTDTQYF. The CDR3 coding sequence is TGTGCCAGCAGCTTGGTGCCTGGCACAGATACGCAGTATTTT.

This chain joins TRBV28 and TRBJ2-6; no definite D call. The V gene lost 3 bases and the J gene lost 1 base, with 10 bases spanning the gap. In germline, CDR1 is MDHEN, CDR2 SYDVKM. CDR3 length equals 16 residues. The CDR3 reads CASSFPIPSGANVLTF. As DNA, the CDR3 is TGTGCCAGCAGTTTTCCCATCCCGTCTGGGGCCAACGTCCTGACTTTC.

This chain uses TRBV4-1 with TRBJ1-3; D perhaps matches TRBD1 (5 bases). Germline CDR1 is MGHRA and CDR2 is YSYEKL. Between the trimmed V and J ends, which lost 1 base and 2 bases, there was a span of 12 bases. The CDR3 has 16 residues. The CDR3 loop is CASSQGSTVTGNTIYF. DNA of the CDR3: TGCGCCAGCAGCCAAGGGTCGACAGTGACTGGAAACACCATATATTTT.

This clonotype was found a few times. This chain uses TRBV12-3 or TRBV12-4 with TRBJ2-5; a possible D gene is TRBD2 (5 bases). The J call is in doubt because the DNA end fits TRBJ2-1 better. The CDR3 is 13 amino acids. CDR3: CASSPTSFHEQFF. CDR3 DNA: TGTGCCAGCAGCCCAACTAGTTTTCATGAGCAGTTCTTC.

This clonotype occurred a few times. The CDR3: CASSQETTILNEKLFF. In DNA form, the CDR3 reads TGTGCCAGCAGCCAGGAAACGACAATTCTTAATGAAAAACTGTTTTTT. The chain has TRBV14 and TRBJ1-4; D is unclear. The CDR3 is made up of 16 amino acids. The V gene's germline CDR1 is SGHDN and CDR2 FVKESK. Trimming removed 3 bases at V and 4 bases at J, with 15 bases between.

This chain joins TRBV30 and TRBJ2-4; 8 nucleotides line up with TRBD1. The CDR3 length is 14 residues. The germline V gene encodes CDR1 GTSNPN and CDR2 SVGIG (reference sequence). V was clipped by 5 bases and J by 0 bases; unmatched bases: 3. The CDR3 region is CAWRTGKAKNIQYF. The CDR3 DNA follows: TGTGCCTGGCGGACAGGGAAAGCCAAAAACATTCAGTACTTC.